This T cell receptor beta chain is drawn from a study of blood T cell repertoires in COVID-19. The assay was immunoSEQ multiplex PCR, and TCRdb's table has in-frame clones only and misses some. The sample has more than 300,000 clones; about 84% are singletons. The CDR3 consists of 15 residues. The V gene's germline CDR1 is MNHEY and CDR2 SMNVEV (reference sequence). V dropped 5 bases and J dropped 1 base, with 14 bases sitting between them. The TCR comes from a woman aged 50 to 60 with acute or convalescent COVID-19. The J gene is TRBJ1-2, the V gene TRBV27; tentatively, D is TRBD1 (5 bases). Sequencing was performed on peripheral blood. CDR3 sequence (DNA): TGTGCCAGCAGTCCCGGGACTAACTTTAACTATGGCTACACCTTC. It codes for CASSPGTNFNYGYTF.